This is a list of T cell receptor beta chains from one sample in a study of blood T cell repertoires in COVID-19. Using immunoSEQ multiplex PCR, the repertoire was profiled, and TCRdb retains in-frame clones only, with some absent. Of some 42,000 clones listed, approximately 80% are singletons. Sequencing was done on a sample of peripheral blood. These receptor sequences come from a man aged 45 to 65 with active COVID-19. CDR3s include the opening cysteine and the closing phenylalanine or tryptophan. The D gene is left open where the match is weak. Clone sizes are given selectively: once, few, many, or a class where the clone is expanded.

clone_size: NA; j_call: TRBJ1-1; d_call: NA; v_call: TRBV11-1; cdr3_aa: CASSQQRNTEAFF; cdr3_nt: TGTGCCAGCAGTCAACAGAGGAACACTGAAGCTTTCTTT
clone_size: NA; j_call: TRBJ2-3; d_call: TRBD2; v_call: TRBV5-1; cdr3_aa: CASSSVGAVRLAGQADTQYF; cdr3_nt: TGCGCCAGCAGCTCGGTTGGGGCCGTACGACTAGCGGGACAGGCAGATACGCAGTATTTT
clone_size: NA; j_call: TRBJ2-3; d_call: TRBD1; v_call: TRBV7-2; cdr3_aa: CASSSTGVGTDTQYF; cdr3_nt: TGTGCCAGCAGCTCAACAGGGGTGGGAACAGATACGCAGTATTTT
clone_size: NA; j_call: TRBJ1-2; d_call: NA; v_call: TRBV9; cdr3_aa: CASSVEPGPYGYTF; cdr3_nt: TGTGCCAGCAGCGTAGAACCCGGTCCCTATGGCTACACCTTC
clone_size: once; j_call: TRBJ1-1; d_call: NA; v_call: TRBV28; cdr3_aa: CASSLTGRTEAFF; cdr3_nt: TGTGCCAGCAGTTTAACCGGTCGGACTGAAGCTTTCTTT
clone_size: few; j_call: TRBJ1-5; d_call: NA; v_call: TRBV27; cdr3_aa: CATGRIGSLGNYQPQHF; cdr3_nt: TGTGCCACAGGCCGGATTGGATCCTTGGGTAATTATCAGCCCCAGCATTTT
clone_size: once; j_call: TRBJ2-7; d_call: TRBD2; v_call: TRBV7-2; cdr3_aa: CASSLAVASGHEQYF; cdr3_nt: TGTGCCAGCAGCTTAGCGGTGGCTAGCGGGCACGAGCAGTACTTC
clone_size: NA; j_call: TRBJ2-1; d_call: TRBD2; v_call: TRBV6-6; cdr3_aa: CASSYERLAGEQFF; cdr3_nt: TGTGCCAGCAGTTACGAGAGACTAGCGGGTGAGCAGTTCTTC
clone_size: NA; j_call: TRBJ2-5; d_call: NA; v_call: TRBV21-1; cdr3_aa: CASSSSRDRGIGETQYF; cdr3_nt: TGTGCCAGCAGCTCCAGCCGGGACAGGGGAATAGGGGAGACCCAGTACTTC
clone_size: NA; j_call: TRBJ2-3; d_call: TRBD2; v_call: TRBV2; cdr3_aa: CASSRTSGGSTDTQYF; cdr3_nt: TGTGCCAGCAGCAGGACTAGCGGGGGAAGCACAGATACGCAGTATTTT
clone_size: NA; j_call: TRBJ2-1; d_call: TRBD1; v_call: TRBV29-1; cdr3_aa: CSVARDRGYNEQFF; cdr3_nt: TGCAGCGTTGCCCGGGACAGGGGGTACAATGAGCAGTTCTTC
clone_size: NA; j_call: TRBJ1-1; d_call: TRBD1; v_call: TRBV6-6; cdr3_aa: CASSDPGTANTEAFF; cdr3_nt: TGTGCCAGCAGCGATCCCGGGACAGCGAACACTGAAGCTTTCTTT
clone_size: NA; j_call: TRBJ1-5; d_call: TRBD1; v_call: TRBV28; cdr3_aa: CASSSPPTTGGNQPQHF; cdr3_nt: TGTGCCAGCAGTTCTCCGCCAACAACAGGGGGCAATCAGCCCCAGCATTTT
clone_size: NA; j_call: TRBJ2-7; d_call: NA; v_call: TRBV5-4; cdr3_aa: CASSQNSYEQYF; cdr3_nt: TGTGCCAGCAGCCAAAACTCCTACGAGCAGTACTTC
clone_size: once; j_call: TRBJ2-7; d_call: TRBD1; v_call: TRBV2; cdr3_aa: CASSEAVDRGGEQYF; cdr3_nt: TGTGCCAGCAGTGAAGCCGTTGACAGGGGCGGGGAGCAGTACTTC
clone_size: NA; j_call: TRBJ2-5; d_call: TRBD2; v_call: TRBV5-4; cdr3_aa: CAGGLAGVLETQYF; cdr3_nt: TGTGCTGGGGGACTAGCGGGAGTTCTGGAGACCCAGTACTTC
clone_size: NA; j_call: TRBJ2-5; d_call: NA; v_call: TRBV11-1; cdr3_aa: CASSLEFRTQYF; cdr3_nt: TGTGCCAGCAGCTTAGAGTTCAGGACCCAGTACTTC
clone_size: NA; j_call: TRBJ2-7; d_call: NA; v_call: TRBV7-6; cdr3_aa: CARLGRYEQYF; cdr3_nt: TGTGCCCGCCTTGGGAGATACGAGCAGTACTTC
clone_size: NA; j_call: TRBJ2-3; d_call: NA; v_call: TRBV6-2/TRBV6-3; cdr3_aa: CASSRGQVDTDTQYF; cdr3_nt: TGTGCCAGCAGCCGTGGGCAGGTGGACACAGATACGCAGTATTTT
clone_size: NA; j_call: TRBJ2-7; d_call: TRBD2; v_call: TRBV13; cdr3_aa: CASSSSGRGFYEQYF; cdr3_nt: TGTGCCAGCAGTTCTAGCGGGAGAGGGTTTTACGAGCAGTACTTC
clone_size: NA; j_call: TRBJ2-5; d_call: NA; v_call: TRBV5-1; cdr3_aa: CASSLGGLMEETQYF; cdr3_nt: TGCGCCAGCAGCTTGGGGGGGCTTATGGAAGAGACCCAGTACTTC
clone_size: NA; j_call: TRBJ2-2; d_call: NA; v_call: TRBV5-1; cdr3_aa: CASSLGGSTGELFF; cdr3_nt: TGCGCCAGCAGCTTAGGGGGTTCCACCGGGGAGCTGTTTTTT